Listed below are T cell receptor beta chains from one sample, sequenced in a study of blood T cells in healthy people across ages. TCRdb processed the 5' RACE reads anew with MiXCR; each CDR3 protein has one entry. The sample has 1.6 million or so distinct CDR3 sequences, roughly 32% seen once. The sample taken for sequencing was blood. Every receptor here comes from a young woman in good health. CDR3s include the opening cysteine and the closing phenylalanine or tryptophan. D genes are given only for firm matches. Clone size is not always given. Where it is, it says once, few, many or a class for expanded clones.

abundance,v_gene,d_gene,j_gene,CDR3aa,CDR3nt
.,TRBV5-1,.,TRBJ2-5,CASSLAEPGKETQYF,TGCGCCAGCAGCTTGGCGGAGCCGGGGAAAGAGACCCAGTACTTC
.,TRBV28,.,TRBJ1-2,CASSLGRARVAARGYTF,TGTGCCAGCAGTTTAGGGAGGGCGAGAGTCGCGGCGCGGGGCTACACCTTC
.,TRBV29-1,TRBD1,TRBJ1-3,CSVGTGRLNTIYF,TGCAGCGTTGGGACAGGGAGGTTGAACACCATATATTTT
.,TRBV7-8,.,TRBJ2-7,CASSLNEAIYEQYF,TGTGCCAGCAGCTTGAACGAGGCAATCTACGAGCAGTACTTC
.,TRBV7-2,.,TRBJ1-2,CASSLVGGQSWGYTF,TGTGCCAGCAGCTTAGTCGGCGGGCAGAGCTGGGGCTACACCTTC
.,TRBV27,.,TRBJ2-1,CASNPMSRWNKNEQFF,TGTGCCAGCAATCCTATGTCGCGGTGGAATAAAAATGAGCAGTTCTTC
.,TRBV4-1,.,TRBJ1-2,CASSQPPGYGYTF,TGCGCCAGCAGCCAACCTCCCGGCTATGGCTACACCTTC
.,TRBV6-2/TRBV6-3,TRBD2,TRBJ2-5,CVSRTSGGQETQYF,TGTGTCAGCAGGACTAGCGGGGGACAAGAGACTCAGTACTTC
few,TRBV7-3,.,TRBJ2-6,CASSLRAWGGANVLTF,TGTGCCAGCAGCTTACGGGCGTGGGGTGGGGCCAACGTCCTGACTTTC
.,TRBV12-5,TRBD1,TRBJ1-5,CASGFGGTGPQHF,TGTGCTAGTGGTTTTGGAGGGACAGGGCCTCAGCATTTT
.,TRBV20-1,.,TRBJ1-2,CRARDSAGGYTF,TGCAGGGCTAGAGATTCGGCGGGGGGCTACACCTTC
.,TRBV6-5,.,TRBJ2-5,CASSSSFGSLLGGETQYF,TGTGCCAGCAGTTCCTCATTCGGTAGCCTACTGGGGGGAGAGACCCAGTACTTC
.,TRBV15,.,TRBJ2-1,CATSRSLFSGNEQVF,TGTGCCACCAGCAGATCCCTTTTCTCTGGGAATGAGCAGGTCTTC
few,TRBV29-1,.,TRBJ2-1,CSVITRAPHNEQFF,TGCAGCGTGATAACGAGGGCCCCCCACAATGAGCAGTTCTTC
.,TRBV21-1,.,TRBJ2-3,CASSKVGTASTDTQYF,TGTGCCAGCAGCAAAGTGGGTACGGCCTCCACAGATACGCAGTATTTT
few,TRBV25-1,.,TRBJ2-7,CASSPLGLYEQYF,TGTGCCAGCAGTCCCCTGGGCCTCTACGAGCAGTACTTC
few,TRBV12-3/TRBV12-4,TRBD1,TRBJ2-5,CASRQGAWEQYF,TGTGCCAGTAGACAGGGGGCTTGGGAGCAGTACTTC
.,TRBV5-1,.,TRBJ2-6,CASSASRANFLTF,TGCGCCAGCAGCGCGTCTCGGGCCAACTTCCTGACTTTC
few,TRBV6-1,TRBD2,TRBJ2-3,CASSPIVYGGSTDTQYF,TGTGCCAGCAGTCCGATCGTTTACGGGGGGAGCACAGATACGCAGTATTTT